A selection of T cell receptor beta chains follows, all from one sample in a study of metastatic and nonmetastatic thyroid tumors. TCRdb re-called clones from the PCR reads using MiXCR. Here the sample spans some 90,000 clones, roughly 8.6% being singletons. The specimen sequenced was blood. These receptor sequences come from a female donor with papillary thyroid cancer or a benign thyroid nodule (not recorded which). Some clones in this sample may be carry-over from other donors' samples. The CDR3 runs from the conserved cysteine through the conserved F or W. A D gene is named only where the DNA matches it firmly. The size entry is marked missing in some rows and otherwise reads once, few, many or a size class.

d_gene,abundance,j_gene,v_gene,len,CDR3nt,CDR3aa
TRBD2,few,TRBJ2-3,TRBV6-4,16,TGTGCCAGCAGTGACCTAGCGGGGGGGAGCACAGATACGCAGTATTTT,CASSDLAGGSTDTQYF
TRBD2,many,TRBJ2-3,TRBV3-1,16,TGTGCCAGCAGCTCCGGGGGGGGACCCGGCACAGATACGCAGTATTTT,CASSSGGGPGTDTQYF
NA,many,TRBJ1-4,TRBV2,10,TGTGCCAGCAGCCTAATGAAACTGTTTTTT,CASSLMKLFF
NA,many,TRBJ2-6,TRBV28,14,TGTGCCAGCAGTTGGACTCGCGGGGCCAACGTCCTGACTTTC,CASSWTRGANVLTF
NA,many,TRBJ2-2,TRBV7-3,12,TGTGCCAGCAGCCCAGACGGCGGGGAGCTGTTTTTT,CASSPDGGELFF
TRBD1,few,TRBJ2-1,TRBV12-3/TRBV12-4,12,TGTGCCAGCAGCCTCTCCGGGACAGGGGAGATCTTC,CASSLSGTGEIF
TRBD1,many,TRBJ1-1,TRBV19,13,TGTGCCAGTAGTAGGGAAGGACAGGGAGTAGCTTTCTTT,CASSREGQGVAFF
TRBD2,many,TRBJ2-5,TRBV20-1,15,TGCAGTGCTAGAGATGCGCAGCGGGGGGAGGAGACCCAGTACTTC,CSARDAQRGEETQYF
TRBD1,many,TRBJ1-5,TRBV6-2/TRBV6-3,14,TGTGCCAGCAGGCGGGACAGCAGCAATCAGCCCCAGCATTTT,CASRRDSSNQPQHF
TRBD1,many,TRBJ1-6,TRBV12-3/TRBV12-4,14,TGTGCCAGCAGTTTTGGCAGGGGGAATTCACCCCTCCACTTT,CASSFGRGNSPLHF
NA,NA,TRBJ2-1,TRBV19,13,TGTGCCAGTAGTGCCCAGACCTACAATGAGCAGTTCTTC,CASSAQTYNEQFF
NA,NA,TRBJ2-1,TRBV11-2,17,TGTGCCAGCAGCTTAGATCGGGCACGGGGGGCAAGGAATGAGCAGTTCTTC,CASSLDRARGARNEQFF
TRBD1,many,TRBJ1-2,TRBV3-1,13,TGTGCCAGCAGCCTCGGGACAGGGGATGGCTACACCTTC,CASSLGTGDGYTF
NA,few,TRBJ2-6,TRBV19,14,TGTGCCAGTACCTGGGTCTCTGGGGCCAACGTCCTGACTTTC,CASTWVSGANVLTF
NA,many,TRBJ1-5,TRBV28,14,TGTGCCAGCACCTCGGGCAAGGGAGTCCAGCCCCAGCATTTT,CASTSGKGVQPQHF
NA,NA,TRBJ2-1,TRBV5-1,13,TGCGCCAGCAGCTCCGACCGGAACAATGAGCAGTTCTTC,CASSSDRNNEQFF
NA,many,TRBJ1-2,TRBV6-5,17,TGTGCCAGCAGTTATCTCAACCGGGACGGACGAGGCGGTGGCTACACCTTC,CASSYLNRDGRGGGYTF
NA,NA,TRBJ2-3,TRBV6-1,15,TGTGCCAGCAGTCTAACGGGGTCGGAAACAGATACGCAGTATTTT,CASSLTGSETDTQYF
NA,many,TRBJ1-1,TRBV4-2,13,TGTGCCAGCAGCTATCACATGGGGACTGAAGCTTTCTTT,CASSYHMGTEAFF
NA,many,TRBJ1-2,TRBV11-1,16,TGTGCCAGCAGCCCGGGGGGACACTCGGTCGGCTATGGCTACACCTTC,CASSPGGHSVGYGYTF
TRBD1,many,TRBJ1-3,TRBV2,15,TGTGCCAGCAGTGAGGGCAGGGGGCTTGGAAACACCATATATTTT,CASSEGRGLGNTIYF
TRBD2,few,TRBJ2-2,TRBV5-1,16,TGCGCCAGCAGCTTAGGACTAGCGCCGAACACCGGGGAGCTGTTTTTT,CASSLGLAPNTGELFF
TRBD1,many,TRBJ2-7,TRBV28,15,TGTGCCAGCAGTTTAAGGGACAGGGGGCTTAACGAGCAGTACTTC,CASSLRDRGLNEQYF
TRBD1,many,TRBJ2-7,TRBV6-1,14,TGTGCCAGCAGCCCCGGACAGGAGCCCTACGAGCAGTACTTC,CASSPGQEPYEQYF
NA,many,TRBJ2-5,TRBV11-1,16,TGTGCCAGCAGCTCCGAGGGTAGATTGACGGGAGAGACCCAGTACTTC,CASSSEGRLTGETQYF
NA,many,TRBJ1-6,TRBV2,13,TGTGCCAGCAGTGAAGCCGAGCGATCACCCCTCCACTTT,CASSEAERSPLHF
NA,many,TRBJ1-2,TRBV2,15,TGTGCCAGCAGTGAAAGGTCAGCCTCTAACTATGGCTACACCTTC,CASSERSASNYGYTF
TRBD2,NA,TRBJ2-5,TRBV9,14,TGTGCCAGCAGCGCGGGACTAGCGTACGAGACCCAGTACTTC,CASSAGLAYETQYF
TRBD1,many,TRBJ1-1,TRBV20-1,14,TGCAGGTCCCCAGGACAGGGGGCGGACACTGAAGCTTTCTTT,CRSPGQGADTEAFF
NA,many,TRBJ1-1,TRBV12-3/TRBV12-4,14,TGTGCCAAACCAGGGGTAAGGGTGAACACTGAAGCTTTCTTT,CAKPGVRVNTEAFF
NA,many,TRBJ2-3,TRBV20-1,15,TGCAGTGCTAGAGGGAGACAGGACCACACTAATACGCAGTATTTT,CSARGRQDHTNTQYF
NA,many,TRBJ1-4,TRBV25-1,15,TGTGCCAGCAGTAGAGGACAGATAACTAATGAAAAACTGTTTTTT,CASSRGQITNEKLFF
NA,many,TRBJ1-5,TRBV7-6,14,TGTGCCAGCAGCTCCCAGGGGAGCAATCAGCCCCAGCATTTT,CASSSQGSNQPQHF
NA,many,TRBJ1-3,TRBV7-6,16,TGTGCCAGCAGCCCCGGCGTGTCGGGACCGACCAACACCATATATTTT,CASSPGVSGPTNTIYF
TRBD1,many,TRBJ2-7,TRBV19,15,TGTGCCAGTAGCTTCCGAAGGACAGGGTCCTACGAGCAGTACTTC,CASSFRRTGSYEQYF
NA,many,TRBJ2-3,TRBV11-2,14,TGTGCCAGCAGTCCTAGCAGTTCCACAGATACGCAGTATTTT,CASSPSSSTDTQYF
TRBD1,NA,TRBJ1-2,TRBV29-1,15,TGCAGCGTTGCTTTAAGGACAGGGGAAATGCGTGGCTACACCTTC,CSVALRTGEMRGYTF
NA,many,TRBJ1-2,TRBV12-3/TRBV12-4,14,TGTGCCAGCAGCCTAAGGGACGGAGGCTATGGCTACACCTTC,CASSLRDGGYGYTF
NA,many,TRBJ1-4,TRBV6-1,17,TGTGCCAGCAGTGAAGGACCCCCGGACCTTGGGGCGGAAAAACTGTTTTTT,CASSEGPPDLGAEKLFF
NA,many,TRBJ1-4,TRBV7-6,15,TGTGCCAGCAGCTTAGCGGGGGCCCGTAATGAAAAACTGTTTTTT,CASSLAGARNEKLFF
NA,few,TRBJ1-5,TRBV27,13,TGTGCCAGCAGTAACTCCTCGGGGGGGCCCCAGCATTTT,CASSNSSGGPQHF
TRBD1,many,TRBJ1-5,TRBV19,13,TGTGCCAGTAGTGCAGACAGGGACCAGCCCCAGCATTTT,CASSADRDQPQHF
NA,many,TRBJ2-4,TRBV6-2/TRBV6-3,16,TGTGCCAGCAAGGGCAGAGCCCTTCTAGCCAAAAACATTCAGTACTTC,CASKGRALLAKNIQYF
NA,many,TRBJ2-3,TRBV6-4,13,TGTGCCAGCAGCCCCAGGGAAACAGATACGCAGTATTTT,CASSPRETDTQYF
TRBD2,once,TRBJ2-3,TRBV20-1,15,TGCAGTGCTAGAGATCTAGGACTAGCGCCAGATACGCAGTATTTT,CSARDLGLAPDTQYF
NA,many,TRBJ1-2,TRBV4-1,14,TGCGCCAGCAGCCAAGGGCCAGAGGGTAGGGGCTACACCTTC,CASSQGPEGRGYTF
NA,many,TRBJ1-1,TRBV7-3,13,TGTGCCAGCAGCTCGGGGGGGAACACTGAAGCTTTCTTT,CASSSGGNTEAFF
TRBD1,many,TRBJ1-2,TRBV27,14,TGTGCCAGCAGGGACAGGGGGTATAGCTATGGCTACACCTTC,CASRDRGYSYGYTF
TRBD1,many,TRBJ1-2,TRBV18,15,TGTGCCAGCTCACCACCTGGGACAGGGAACTATGGCTACACCTTC,CASSPPGTGNYGYTF
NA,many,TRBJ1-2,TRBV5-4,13,TGTGCCAGCAGCAGCCCGGGGCACGAAGGCTACACCTTC,CASSSPGHEGYTF
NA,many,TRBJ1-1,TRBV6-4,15,TGTGCCAGCAGTTTACTACAGGGTTGGGGCACTGAAGCTTTCTTT,CASSLLQGWGTEAFF
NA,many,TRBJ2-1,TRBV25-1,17,TGTGCCAGCAGTGGGCCCCCCACAGGGATACGCTACAATGAGCAGTTCTTC,CASSGPPTGIRYNEQFF
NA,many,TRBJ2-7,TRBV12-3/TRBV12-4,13,TGTGCCAGCAGTCGCAGACAGGACTACGAGCAGTACTTC,CASSRRQDYEQYF